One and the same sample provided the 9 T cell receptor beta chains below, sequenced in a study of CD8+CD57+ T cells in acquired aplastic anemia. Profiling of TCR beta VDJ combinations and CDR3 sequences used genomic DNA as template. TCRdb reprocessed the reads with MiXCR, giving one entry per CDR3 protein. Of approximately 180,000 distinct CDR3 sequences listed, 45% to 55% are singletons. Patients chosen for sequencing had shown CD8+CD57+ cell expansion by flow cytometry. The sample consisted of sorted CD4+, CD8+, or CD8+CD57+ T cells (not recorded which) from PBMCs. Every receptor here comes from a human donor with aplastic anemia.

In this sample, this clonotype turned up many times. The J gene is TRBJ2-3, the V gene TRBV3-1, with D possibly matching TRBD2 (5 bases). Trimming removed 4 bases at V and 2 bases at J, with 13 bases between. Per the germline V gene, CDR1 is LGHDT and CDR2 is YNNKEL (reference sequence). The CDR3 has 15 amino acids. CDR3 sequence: CASSPMDSLTDTQYF. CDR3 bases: TGTGCCAGCAGCCCAATGGACTCTCTCACAGATACGCAGTATTTT.

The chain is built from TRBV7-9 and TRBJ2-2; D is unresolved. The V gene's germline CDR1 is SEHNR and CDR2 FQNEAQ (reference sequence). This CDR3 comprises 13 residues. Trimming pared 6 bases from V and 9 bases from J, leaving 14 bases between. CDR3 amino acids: CASSESRLWELFF. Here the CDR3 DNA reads TGTGCCAGCAGTGAGAGCCGGCTATGGGAGCTGTTTTTT.

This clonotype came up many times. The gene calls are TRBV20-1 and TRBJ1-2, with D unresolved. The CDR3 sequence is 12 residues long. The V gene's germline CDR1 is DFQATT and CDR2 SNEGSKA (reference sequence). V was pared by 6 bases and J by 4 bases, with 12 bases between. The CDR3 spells CSAPKVSYGYTF. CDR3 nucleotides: TGCAGTGCCCCGAAGGTGAGCTATGGCTACACCTTC.

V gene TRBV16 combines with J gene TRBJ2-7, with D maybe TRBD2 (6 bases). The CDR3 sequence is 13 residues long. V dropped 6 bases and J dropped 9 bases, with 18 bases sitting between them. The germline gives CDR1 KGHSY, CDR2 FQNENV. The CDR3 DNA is TGTGCCAGCAGTCAACCGTCGGGGGTAGGGCAGTACTTC. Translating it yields CASSQPSGVGQYF. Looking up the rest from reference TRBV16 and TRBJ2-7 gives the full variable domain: GEEVAQTPKHLVRGEGQKAKLYCAPIKGHSYVFWYQQVLKNEFKFLISFQNENVFDETGMPKERFSAKCLPNSPCSLEIQATKLEDSAVYFCASSQPSGVGQYFGPGTRLTVT.

The DNA for the CDR3 is TGCGCCAGCAGCTACCTCACGGGAACAACAAGCTATGGCTACACCTTC. The encoded protein is CASSYLTGTTSYGYTF. The chain combines TRBV4-1 with TRBJ1-2; no reliable D call. Trimming took 5 bases from V and 4 from J, leaving 20 bases between them. The CDR3 has 16 amino acids. CDR1 is MGHRA, CDR2 YSYEKL, per germline.

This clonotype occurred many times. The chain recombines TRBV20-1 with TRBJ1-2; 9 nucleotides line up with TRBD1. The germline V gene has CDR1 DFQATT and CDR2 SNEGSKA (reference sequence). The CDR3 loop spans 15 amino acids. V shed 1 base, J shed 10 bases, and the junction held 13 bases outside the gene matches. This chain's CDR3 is CSARVWAGGQGDYTF. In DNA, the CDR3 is TGCAGTGCTAGAGTTTGGGCTGGGGGACAGGGCGACTACACCTTC.

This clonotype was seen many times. The CDR3 region has the DNA TGTGCCAGCAGCACCCTGTTAAACGAGCAGTACTTC. It translates to CASSTLLNEQYF. The V and J genes are TRBV5-6 and TRBJ2-7; no clear D gene. Germline-derived CDR1 and CDR2 are SGHDT and YYEEEE. V was shortened by 4 bases and J by 5 bases, with 10 bases between the two germline ends. The CDR3 length is 12 residues. The full variable domain, with the rest looked up from reference TRBV5-6 and TRBJ2-7, is DAGVTQSPTHLIKTRGQQVTLRCSPKSGHDTVSWYQQALGQGPQFIFQYYEEEERQRGNFPDRFSGHQFPNYSSELNVNALLLGDSALYLCASSTLLNEQYFGPGTRLTVT.

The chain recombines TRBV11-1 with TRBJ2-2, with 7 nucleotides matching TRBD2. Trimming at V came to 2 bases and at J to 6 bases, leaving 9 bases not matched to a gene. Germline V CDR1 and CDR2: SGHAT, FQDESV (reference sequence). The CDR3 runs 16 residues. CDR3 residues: CASSLNVGGGPGELFF. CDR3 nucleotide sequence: TGTGCCAGCAGCTTAAACGTCGGGGGAGGGCCCGGGGAGCTGTTTTTT. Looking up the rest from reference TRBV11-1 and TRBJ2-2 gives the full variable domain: EAEVAQSPRYKITEKSQAVAFWCDPISGHATLYWYRQILGQGPELLVQFQDESVVDDSQLPKDRFSAERLKGVDSTLKIQPAELGDSAMYLCASSLNVGGGPGELFFGEGSRLTVL.

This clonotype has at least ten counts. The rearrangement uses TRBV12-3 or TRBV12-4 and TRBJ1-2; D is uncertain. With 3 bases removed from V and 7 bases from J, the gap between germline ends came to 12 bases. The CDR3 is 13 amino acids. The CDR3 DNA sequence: TGTGCCAGCAGTTTCGCAGTTCGCCGTGGCTACACCTTC. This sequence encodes CASSFAVRRGYTF.